A selection of T cell receptor beta chains follows, all from one sample in a study of vaccination effects on CD4 cells after COVID-19. These receptors' targets are unknown. The table came from immunoSEQ multiplex PCR; TCRdb's copy has only in-frame clones and leaves some out. The sample gives tens of thousands of clones, roughly 73% of which show up once; over 4.5% is in the top ten. The sequencing here drew on CD4+ T cells from PBMCs cultured with HIV peptides, taken before COVID-19 vaccination. Receptors originate from a human donor who had a prior SARS-CoV-2 infection. CDR3s include the opening cysteine and the closing phenylalanine or tryptophan. D genes are given only for firm matches. Size values are once, few and many counts, or a class for expanded clones, and some rows have none.

j_call: TRBJ1-6
v_call: TRBV27
d_call: TRBD1
clone_size: -
cdr3_nt: TGTGCCAGCAGTTCCGGGACAGGGCGTTATTCACCCCTCCACTTT
cdr3_aa: CASSSGTGRYSPLHF

j_call: TRBJ1-1
v_call: TRBV6-6
d_call: TRBD1
clone_size: -
cdr3_nt: TGTGCCAGCAGCGACCTTGGGACAGCGAACACTGAAGCTTTCTTT
cdr3_aa: CASSDLGTANTEAFF

j_call: TRBJ1-6
v_call: TRBV27
d_call: TRBD1
clone_size: -
cdr3_nt: TGTGCCAGCAGCCCTCGGGGACAGGCCCAGCGGGGCCTCCACTTT
cdr3_aa: CASSPRGQAQRGLHF

j_call: TRBJ1-5
v_call: TRBV6-1
d_call: -
clone_size: -
cdr3_nt: TGTGCCAGCAGTGACGGGTCTCAGGGTTTCAATCAGCCCCAGCATTTT
cdr3_aa: CASSDGSQGFNQPQHF

j_call: TRBJ1-5
v_call: TRBV19
d_call: TRBD1
clone_size: -
cdr3_nt: TGTGCCAGTAGTATAGTGTTTGGGACAGGGATCTGGAATCAGCCCCAGCATTTT
cdr3_aa: CASSIVFGTGIWNQPQHF

j_call: TRBJ2-5
v_call: TRBV27
d_call: -
clone_size: once
cdr3_nt: TGTGCCAGCAGTTTCTCTCGGACGCAGACCCAGTACTTC
cdr3_aa: CASSFSRTQTQYF

j_call: TRBJ2-3
v_call: TRBV5-1
d_call: TRBD2
clone_size: -
cdr3_nt: TGCGCCAGCAGTCCCAGGGCAAGCGGGGTCGCAGATACGCAGTATTTT
cdr3_aa: CASSPRASGVADTQYF

j_call: TRBJ2-7
v_call: TRBV7-8
d_call: TRBD1
clone_size: -
cdr3_nt: TGTGCCAGCGAATCAGGGGGCCTCTCCTACGAGCAGTACTTC
cdr3_aa: CASESGGLSYEQYF

j_call: TRBJ2-7
v_call: TRBV11-2
d_call: -
clone_size: -
cdr3_nt: TGTGCCAGCAGCTTCTCCTACGAGCAGTACTTC
cdr3_aa: CASSFSYEQYF

j_call: TRBJ2-5
v_call: TRBV5-1
d_call: -
clone_size: -
cdr3_nt: TGCGCCAGCAGCTTGGGCCTGGACCCCCAGTCGACCCAGTACTTC
cdr3_aa: CASSLGLDPQSTQYF

j_call: TRBJ1-2
v_call: TRBV24-1
d_call: -
clone_size: -
cdr3_nt: TGTGCCACCAGTAGGCCAGCCATCAACTATGGCTACACCTTC
cdr3_aa: CATSRPAINYGYTF

j_call: TRBJ1-6
v_call: TRBV6-2/TRBV6-3
d_call: -
clone_size: -
cdr3_nt: TGTGCCAGCAGTCAGGACCTCAATTCACCCCTCCACTTT
cdr3_aa: CASSQDLNSPLHF

j_call: TRBJ1-2
v_call: TRBV5-1
d_call: -
clone_size: -
cdr3_nt: TGCGCCAGCAGCTTGGGTGACCGTAACTATGGCTACACCTTC
cdr3_aa: CASSLGDRNYGYTF

j_call: TRBJ2-3
v_call: TRBV2
d_call: -
clone_size: -
cdr3_nt: TGTGCCAGCAGGGAAGTCACAGATACGCAGTATTTT
cdr3_aa: CASREVTDTQYF

j_call: TRBJ1-2
v_call: TRBV6-6
d_call: -
clone_size: -
cdr3_nt: TGTGCCAGCAGTCCCGGGCTAACTGGCCATGGCTACACCTTC
cdr3_aa: CASSPGLTGHGYTF

j_call: TRBJ2-4
v_call: TRBV11-3
d_call: -
clone_size: -
cdr3_nt: TGTGCCAGCAGCTCGGAGGGGGCACCGGGACAATGGTTTCAGTACTTC
cdr3_aa: CASSSEGAPGQWFQYF

j_call: TRBJ2-7
v_call: TRBV10-3
d_call: TRBD2
clone_size: -
cdr3_nt: TGTGCCATCAAAGGCCGGGACTACTACGAGCAGTACTTC
cdr3_aa: CAIKGRDYYEQYF

j_call: TRBJ1-4
v_call: TRBV5-6
d_call: -
clone_size: -
cdr3_nt: TGTGCCAGCAGCCCCATGCGGCCTAATGAAAAACTGTTTTTT
cdr3_aa: CASSPMRPNEKLFF

j_call: TRBJ2-2
v_call: TRBV3-1/TRBV3-2
d_call: -
clone_size: -
cdr3_nt: TGTGCCAGCAGCCAAGGATCCAGGTCCTGGCCGGGCACCGGGGAGCTGTTTTTT
cdr3_aa: CASSQGSRSWPGTGELFF

j_call: TRBJ2-2
v_call: TRBV20-1
d_call: -
clone_size: -
cdr3_nt: TGCAGTGCTAGGGGTGCCGGGGAGCTGTTTTTT
cdr3_aa: CSARGAGELFF

j_call: TRBJ2-7
v_call: TRBV7-3
d_call: -
clone_size: -
cdr3_nt: TGTGCCAGCAGCTGGGACGGGGAGCAGTACTTC
cdr3_aa: CASSWDGEQYF

j_call: TRBJ1-4
v_call: TRBV7-9
d_call: -
clone_size: -
cdr3_nt: TGTGCCAGCAGCTTAGGAGTGGGCGCAACTAATGAAAAACTGTTTTTT
cdr3_aa: CASSLGVGATNEKLFF

j_call: TRBJ2-5
v_call: TRBV7-9
d_call: -
clone_size: -
cdr3_nt: TGTGCCAGCAGCTATCAAGAGACCCAGTACTTC
cdr3_aa: CASSYQETQYF

j_call: TRBJ1-1
v_call: TRBV7-2
d_call: -
clone_size: few
cdr3_nt: TGTGCCAGCAGCTTACAGCCGAACACTGAAGCTTTCTTT
cdr3_aa: CASSLQPNTEAFF

j_call: TRBJ1-2
v_call: TRBV4-3
d_call: -
clone_size: -
cdr3_nt: TGCGCCAGCAGCCAAAATGGACAGTCCCCGGCAGGCTACACCTTC
cdr3_aa: CASSQNGQSPAGYTF

j_call: TRBJ1-6
v_call: TRBV28
d_call: -
clone_size: once
cdr3_nt: TGTGCCAGCAGTTTACGGACGAGCTCCTATAATTCACCCCTCCACTTT
cdr3_aa: CASSLRTSSYNSPLHF

j_call: TRBJ2-7
v_call: TRBV4-2
d_call: -
clone_size: -
cdr3_nt: TGTGCCAGCAGCCATAGGGGGGAAGGAGAGCAGTACTTC
cdr3_aa: CASSHRGEGEQYF

j_call: TRBJ2-6
v_call: TRBV7-3
d_call: -
clone_size: -
cdr3_nt: TGTGCCAGCAGCTTACCCGGGACGGCTGGGGCCAACGTCCTGACTTTC
cdr3_aa: CASSLPGTAGANVLTF

j_call: TRBJ2-7
v_call: TRBV7-3
d_call: TRBD2
clone_size: -
cdr3_nt: TGTGCCAGCAGCCAAAGAGCGGGGGGTCCCTACGAGCAGTACTTC
cdr3_aa: CASSQRAGGPYEQYF

j_call: TRBJ2-1
v_call: TRBV7-2
d_call: -
clone_size: few
cdr3_nt: TGTGCCAGCAGCTTAGCTGGGAGCTCCTACAATGAGCAGTTCTTC
cdr3_aa: CASSLAGSSYNEQFF

j_call: TRBJ2-1
v_call: TRBV24-1
d_call: -
clone_size: -
cdr3_nt: TGTGCCACCAGTGATAGGACGGCTAGCTCCTACAATGAGCAGTTCTTC
cdr3_aa: CATSDRTASSYNEQFF

j_call: TRBJ2-5
v_call: TRBV4-3
d_call: -
clone_size: -
cdr3_nt: TGCGCCAGCAGCAAAGCTAAGGGAGACATGGCCCAGTACTTC
cdr3_aa: CASSKAKGDMAQYF

j_call: TRBJ2-1
v_call: TRBV9
d_call: -
clone_size: once
cdr3_nt: TGTGCCAGCAGCGTAGATAGGGCGGCCTACAATGAGCAGTTCTTC
cdr3_aa: CASSVDRAAYNEQFF